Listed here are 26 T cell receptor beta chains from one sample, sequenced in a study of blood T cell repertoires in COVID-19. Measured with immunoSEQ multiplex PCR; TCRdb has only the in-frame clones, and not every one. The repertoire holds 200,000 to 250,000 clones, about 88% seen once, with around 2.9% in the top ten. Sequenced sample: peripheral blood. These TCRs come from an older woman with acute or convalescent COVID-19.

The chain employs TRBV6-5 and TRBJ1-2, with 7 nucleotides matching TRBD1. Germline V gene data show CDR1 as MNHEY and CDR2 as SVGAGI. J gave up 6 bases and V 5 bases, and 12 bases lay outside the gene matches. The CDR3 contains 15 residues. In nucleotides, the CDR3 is TGTGCCAGCAGTAGACAGAAGGGGGCATTTGATGGCTACACCTTC. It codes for CASSRQKGAFDGYTF.

The CDR3, as DNA: TGTGCCAGCAGCCCCGGACACTCGTCAACATTCGTTTTCTACGAGCAGTACTTC. Protein sequence: CASSPGHSSTFVFYEQYF. The chain has TRBV7-9 and TRBJ2-7; possibly TRBD1 for D (5 bases). V lost 5 bases and J lost 3, with 26 bases in between. This CDR3 region has 18 residues. CDR1 SEHNR and CDR2 FQNEAQ come from the germline V gene (reference sequence).

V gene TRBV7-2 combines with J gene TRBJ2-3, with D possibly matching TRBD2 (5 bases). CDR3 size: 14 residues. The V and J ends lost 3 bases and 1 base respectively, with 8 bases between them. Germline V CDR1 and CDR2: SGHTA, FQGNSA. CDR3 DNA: TGTGCCAGCAGCTTCCTAGCCGGCACAGATACGCAGTATTTT. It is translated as CASSFLAGTDTQYF. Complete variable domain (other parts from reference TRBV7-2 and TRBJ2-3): GAGVSQSPSNKVTEKGKDVELRCDPISGHTALYWYRQSLGQGLEFLIYFQGNSAPDKSGLPSDRFSAERTGGSVSTLTIQRTQQEDSAVYLCASSFLAGTDTQYFGPGTRLTVL.

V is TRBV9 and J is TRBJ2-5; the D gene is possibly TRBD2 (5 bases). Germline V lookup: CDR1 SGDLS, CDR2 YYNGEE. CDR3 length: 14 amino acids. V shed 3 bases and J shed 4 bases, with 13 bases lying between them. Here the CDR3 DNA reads TGTGCCAGCAGCGCGGACTCGATGATAGAGACCCAGTACTTC. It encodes CASSADSMIETQYF. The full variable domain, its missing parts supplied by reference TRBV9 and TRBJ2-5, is DSGVTQTPKHLITATGQRVTLRCSPRSGDLSVYWYQQSLDQGLQFLIQYYNGEERAKGNILERFSAQQFPDLHSELNLSSLELGDSALYFCASSADSMIETQYFGPGTRLLVL.

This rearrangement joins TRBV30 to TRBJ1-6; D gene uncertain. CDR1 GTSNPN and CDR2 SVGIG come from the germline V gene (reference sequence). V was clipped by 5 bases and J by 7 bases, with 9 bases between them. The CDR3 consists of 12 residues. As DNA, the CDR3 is TGTGCCTGGGGTCAGTACAATTCACCCCTCCACTTT. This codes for CAWGQYNSPLHF.

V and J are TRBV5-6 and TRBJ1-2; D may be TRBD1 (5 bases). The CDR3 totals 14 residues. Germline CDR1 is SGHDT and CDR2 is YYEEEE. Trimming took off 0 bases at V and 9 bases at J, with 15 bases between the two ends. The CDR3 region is CASSLVAQGSSYTF. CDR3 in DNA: TGTGCCAGCAGCTTGGTAGCCCAGGGTTCGAGCTACACCTTC.

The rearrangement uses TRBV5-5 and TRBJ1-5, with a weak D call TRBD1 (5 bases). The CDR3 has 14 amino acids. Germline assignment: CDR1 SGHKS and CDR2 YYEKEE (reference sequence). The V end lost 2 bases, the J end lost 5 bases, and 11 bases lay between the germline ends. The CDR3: CASSFGANDQPQHF. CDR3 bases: TGTGCCAGCAGCTTTGGGGCGAATGATCAGCCCCAGCATTTT.

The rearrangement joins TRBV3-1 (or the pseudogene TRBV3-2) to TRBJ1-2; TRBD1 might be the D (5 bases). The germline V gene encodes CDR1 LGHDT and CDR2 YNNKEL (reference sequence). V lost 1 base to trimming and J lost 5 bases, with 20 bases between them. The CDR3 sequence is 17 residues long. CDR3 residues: CASSQVGIQGHTYGYTF. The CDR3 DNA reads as TGTGCCAGCAGCCAAGTTGGCATCCAGGGCCACACGTATGGCTACACCTTC.

CDR3 loop: CASSRDSMSSYEQYF. In DNA, the CDR3 is TGTGCCAGCTCACGGGACAGCATGAGCTCCTACGAGCAGTACTTC. The gene calls are TRBV18 and TRBJ2-7, with 7 bases identical to TRBD1. Unmatched junction bases numbered 6, after V lost 4 bases and J lost 0 bases. The CDR3 runs 15 residues. The germline CDR1 and CDR2 sequences are KGHSH and LQKENI.

This CDR3 reads CASSFLGNGETQYF. CDR3 coding DNA: TGTGCCAGCAGCTTCCTCGGGAATGGGGAGACCCAGTACTTC. V gene TRBV9 combines with J gene TRBJ2-5; possible D gene TRBD2, 5 bases. V was pared by 4 bases and J by 5 bases, with 15 bases between. The CDR3 is 14 amino acids. From germline, CDR1 is SGDLS and CDR2 YYNGEE.

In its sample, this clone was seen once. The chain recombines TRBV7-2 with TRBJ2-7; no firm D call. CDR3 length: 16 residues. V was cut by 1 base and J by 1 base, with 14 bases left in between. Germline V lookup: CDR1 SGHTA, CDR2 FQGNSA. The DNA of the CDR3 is TGTGCCAGCAGCTTAGGGCTCAGGCCCCCTTCCTACGAGCAGTACTTC. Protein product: CASSLGLRPPSYEQYF.

The CDR3 region has the DNA TGTGCCAGCTCACTATCGACTAGCGGGGGGCCCGGGGAGCTGTTTTTT. Translation: CASSLSTSGGPGELFF. This rearrangement joins TRBV18 to TRBJ2-2; 13 bases line up with TRBD2. With V trimmed by 4 bases and J by 6 bases, 5 bases remained unmatched. This CDR3 spans 16 amino acids. Germline V gene lookup returns CDR1 KGHSH and CDR2 LQKENI.

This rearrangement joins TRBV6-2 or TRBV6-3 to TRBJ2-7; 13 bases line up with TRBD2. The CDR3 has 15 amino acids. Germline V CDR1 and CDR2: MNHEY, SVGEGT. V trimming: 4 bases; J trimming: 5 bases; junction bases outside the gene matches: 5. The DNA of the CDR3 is TGTGCCAGCAGTTTCTCCGGACTAGCGGGAGACGAGCAGTACTTC. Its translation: CASSFSGLAGDEQYF.

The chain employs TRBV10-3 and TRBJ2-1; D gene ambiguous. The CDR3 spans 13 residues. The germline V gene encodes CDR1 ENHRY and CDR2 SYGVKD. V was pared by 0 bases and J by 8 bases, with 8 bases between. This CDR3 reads CAISESTWDEQFF. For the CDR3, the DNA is TGTGCCATCAGTGAGTCGACTTGGGATGAGCAGTTCTTC.

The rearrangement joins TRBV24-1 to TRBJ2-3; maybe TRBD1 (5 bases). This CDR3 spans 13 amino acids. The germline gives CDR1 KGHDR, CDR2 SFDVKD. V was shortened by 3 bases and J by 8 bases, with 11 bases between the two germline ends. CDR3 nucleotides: TGTGCCACCAGTGATCGACAGCCTGGTACGCAGTATTTT. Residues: CATSDRQPGTQYF.

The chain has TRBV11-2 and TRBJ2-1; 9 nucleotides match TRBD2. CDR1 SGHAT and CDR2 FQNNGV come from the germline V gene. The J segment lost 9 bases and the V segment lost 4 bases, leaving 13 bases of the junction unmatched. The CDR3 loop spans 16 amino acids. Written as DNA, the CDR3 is TGTGCCAGCAGCTCCGAGAGGGCGAGTAGCGGGGGTGAGCAGTTCTTC. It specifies CASSSERASSGGEQFF.

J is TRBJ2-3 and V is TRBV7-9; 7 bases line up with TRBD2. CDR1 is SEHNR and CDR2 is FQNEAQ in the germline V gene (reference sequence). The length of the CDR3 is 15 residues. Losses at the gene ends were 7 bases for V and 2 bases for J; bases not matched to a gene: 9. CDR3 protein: CASTSGGGVTDTQYF. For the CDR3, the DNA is TGTGCCAGCACCTCGGGGGGAGGGGTCACAGATACGCAGTATTTT.

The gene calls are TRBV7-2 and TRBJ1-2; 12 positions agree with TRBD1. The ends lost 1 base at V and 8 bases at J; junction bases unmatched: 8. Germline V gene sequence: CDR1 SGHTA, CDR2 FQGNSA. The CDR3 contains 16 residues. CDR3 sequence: CASSLEGQGAIQGYTF. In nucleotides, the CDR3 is TGTGCCAGCAGCTTAGAGGGACAGGGGGCCATACAGGGCTACACCTTC.

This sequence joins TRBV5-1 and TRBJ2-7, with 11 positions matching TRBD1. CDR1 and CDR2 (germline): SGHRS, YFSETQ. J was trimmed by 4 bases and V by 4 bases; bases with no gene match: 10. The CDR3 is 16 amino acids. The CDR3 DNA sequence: TGCGCCAGCAGCCGGACAGGGGGCGATTCGGTTTACGAGCAGTACTTC. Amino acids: CASSRTGGDSVYEQYF.

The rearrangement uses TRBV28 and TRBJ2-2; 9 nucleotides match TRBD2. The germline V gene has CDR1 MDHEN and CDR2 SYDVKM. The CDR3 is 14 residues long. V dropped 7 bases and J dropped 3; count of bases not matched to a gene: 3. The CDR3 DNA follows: TGTGCCAGCAAGGTAGCGGGGGACACCGGGGAGCTGTTTTTT. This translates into CASKVAGDTGELFF.

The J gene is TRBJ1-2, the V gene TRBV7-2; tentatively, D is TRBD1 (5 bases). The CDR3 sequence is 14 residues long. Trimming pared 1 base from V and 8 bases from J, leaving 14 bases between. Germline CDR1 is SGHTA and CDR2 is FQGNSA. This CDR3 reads CASSLGQGWGGYTF. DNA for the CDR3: TGTGCCAGCAGCTTAGGGCAGGGCTGGGGAGGCTACACCTTC.

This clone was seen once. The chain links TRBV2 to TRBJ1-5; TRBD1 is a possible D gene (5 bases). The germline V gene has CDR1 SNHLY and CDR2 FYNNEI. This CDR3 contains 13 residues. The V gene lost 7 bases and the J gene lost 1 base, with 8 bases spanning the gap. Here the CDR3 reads CASTRASNQPQHF. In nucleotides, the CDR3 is TGTGCCAGCACCAGGGCAAGCAATCAGCCCCAGCATTTT. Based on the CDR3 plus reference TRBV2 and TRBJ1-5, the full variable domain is EPEVTQTPSHQVTQMGQEVILRCVPISNHLYFYWYRQILGQKVEFLVSFYNNEISEKSEIFDDQFSVERPDGSNFTLKIRSTKLEDSAMYFCASTRASNQPQHFGDGTRLSIL.

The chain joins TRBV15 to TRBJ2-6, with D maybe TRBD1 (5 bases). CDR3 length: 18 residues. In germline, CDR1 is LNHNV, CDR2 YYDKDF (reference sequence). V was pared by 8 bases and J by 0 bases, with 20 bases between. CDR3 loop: CATRPRTGTLSGANVLTF. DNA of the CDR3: TGTGCCACCCGGCCGCGCACAGGTACCCTCTCTGGGGCCAACGTCCTGACTTTC.

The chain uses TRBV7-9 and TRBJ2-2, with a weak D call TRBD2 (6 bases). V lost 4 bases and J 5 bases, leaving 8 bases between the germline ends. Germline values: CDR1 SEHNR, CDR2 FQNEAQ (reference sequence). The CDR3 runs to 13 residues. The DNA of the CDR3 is TGTGCCAGCAGCTCTGGGGGGACCGGGGAGCTGTTTTTT. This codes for CASSSGGTGELFF.

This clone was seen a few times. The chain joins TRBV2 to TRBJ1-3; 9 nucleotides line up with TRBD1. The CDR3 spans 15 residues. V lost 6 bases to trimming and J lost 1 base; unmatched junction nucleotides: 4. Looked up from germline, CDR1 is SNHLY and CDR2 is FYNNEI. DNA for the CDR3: TGTGCCAGCAGAGGACAGGGGATATCTGGAAACACCATATATTTT. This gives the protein CASRGQGISGNTIYF. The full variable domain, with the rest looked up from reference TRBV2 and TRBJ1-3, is EPEVTQTPSHQVTQMGQEVILRCVPISNHLYFYWYRQILGQKVEFLVSFYNNEISEKSEIFDDQFSVERPDGSNFTLKIRSTKLEDSAMYFCASRGQGISGNTIYFGEGSWLTVV.

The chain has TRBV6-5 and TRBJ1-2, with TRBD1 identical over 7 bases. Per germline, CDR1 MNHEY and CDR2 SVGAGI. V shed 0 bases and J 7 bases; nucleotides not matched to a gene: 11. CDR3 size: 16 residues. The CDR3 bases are TGTGCCAGCAGTTACTCGATATATGAGGGGGCGGGTGGCTACACCTTC. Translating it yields CASSYSIYEGAGGYTF.